This T cell receptor (beta chain) was captured by sequencing in a study of T cells in Graves' hyperthyroidism and ophthalmopathy. This CDR3 has 14 residues. The V gene's germline CDR1 is DFQATT and CDR2 SNEGSKA (reference sequence). Researchers took RNA transcripts and amplified the TCR beta CDR3 regions from them. The HTBI primer set drove a first-round RT-PCR of the TCR CDR3. A single record per CDR3 protein comes from TCRdb applying MiXCR to the multiplex PCR reads. Of around 620,000 distinct CDR3 sequences listed, 12% to 15% were seen once; the top ten hold about 6.6%. Uncontrolled infection, other autoimmune disease, pregnancy or lactation led to exclusion. As concerns this clonotype: This could be a read error, since a much larger clone is one nucleotide away.

This rearrangement joins TRBV20-1 to TRBJ2-7; 13 nucleotides match TRBD2. Near its end, the DNA agrees better with TRBJ2-1, so the J call may be wrong. Material: blood. The TCR sequence derives from a woman under 30 with Graves' ophthalmopathy. CDR3 protein: CSARGLAGGGEQFF. The CDR3 DNA sequence: TGCAGTGCTAGAGGACTAGCGGGAGGAGGCGAGCAGTTCTTC.